This T cell receptor beta chain was sequenced in a study of blood T cell repertoires in COVID-19. Study summary: Both acute and convalescent COVID-19 samples were obtained from the United States, Italy and Spain. In each case, the material was cDNA or gDNA derived from T cells, B-cell-depleted T cells, or PBMCs.

Only a few counts were recorded for this clone. In the original workflow: Nucleated cell counts were estimated from reference gene primer amplification. Profiling relied on immunoSEQ multiplex PCR, and the TCRdb table lists in-frame clones only, not all of them. V and J calls and clone size are those listed in that table; D and trimming were worked out from the DNA. The data hold a few hundred thousand clones, with roughly 85% observed a single time. Trimming pared 4 bases from V and 1 base from J, leaving 13 bases between. The CDR3 contains 16 residues. Germline lookup yields CDR1 KGHSH and CDR2 LQKENI.

This sequence joins TRBV18 and TRBJ1-4; no reliable D call. The receptor was isolated from a woman aged 18 to 35 with acute or convalescent COVID-19. Specimen: peripheral blood. This CDR3 is CASSLTRYGTNEKLFF. The CDR3 region has the DNA TGTGCCAGCTCACTGACACGTTACGGAACTAATGAAAAACTGTTTTTT.